This TCR beta chain is drawn from a study of tumor-infiltrating lymphocytes in primary liver carcinoma (dated by TCRdb to 2016 to 2017). Concerning the study at large: Between late 2015 and March 2016, roughly five patients in China with histopathologically diagnosed primary liver carcinoma had their tumors surgically resected. The five patients, three men and two women aged 30 to 69 years, had hepatocellular carcinoma (four) or combined HCC and intrahepatic cholangiocarcinoma (one). TCRbeta repertoire sequencing covered 35 specimens from 5 patients: some 25 tumor regions, 5 adjacent noncancerous liver tissues and 5 peripheral blood samples. Roughly 3.5 to 7.5 million productive TCRbeta reads were obtained per sample, and no significant difference in read depth was found between tissue types. Technical replicate repertoires showed high reproducibility, with mean shared-clone rates roughly 0.88 and correlation coefficients above 0.95. The five patients had tumors staged T1-T3 N0M0, with maximum diameters ranging from about 4.2 to 11 cm. For each liver tumor, the study sampled five regions along with adjacent normal tissue and blood, and applied TCRbeta repertoire sequencing, expression microarrays and whole-exome sequencing.

What the study reported, not specific to this receptor: Repertoire overlap was found to be higher between tumor regions (mean approximately 35%) than between tumor-adjacent (roughly 17%) or tumor-blood (around 15%) pairs, consistent with antigen-driven expansion. Only a few patients were included in the study, and the authors note that the findings should be validated in a larger study. Because sequencing covered only the TCR beta chain and unpaired alpha chains were not captured, true repertoire diversity is likely underestimated. Bulk unsorted samples precluded comparing CD4+ and CD8+ T cell repertoires. A significantly larger repertoire fraction was made up by the top 250 clones in tumors than in blood (p = 0.039).

Notes on this clonotype: The specificity of this receptor is unknown. The germline gene is not matched at one end of the junction; a read error may be the cause.

RNA from unsorted whole blood was extracted with TRIzol reagent, and germline DNA was obtained with the DNeasy Blood & Tissue kit. At the time of sampling, the patients had chronic HBV infection and had not received any treatment. About 3.7 milliliters of peripheral blood were collected into K2EDTA tubes before surgery. From the cysteine up to the phenylalanine, the CDR3 has a length of 16 residues. The only DNA kept is the CDR3, 48 bases in frame from the first base. Taken from the germline V gene (reference sequence), the CDR1 and CDR2 loops are MNHNY and SVGAGI. Using a constant-region primer and ProtoScript II reverse transcriptase, TCRbeta-specific cDNA was reverse-transcribed from approximately 0.55 ug total RNA. The TCRbeta libraries were prepared through three rounds of nested multiplex PCR following a slightly modified ARM-PCR procedure. Each of the first two PCR rounds ran for around 10 cycles using multiplex TRBV1-TRBV30 forward primers together with a Cbeta reverse primer. Sample barcodes and Illumina adapters were attached in a final 25-cycle PCR using Deep VentR polymerase. Before sequencing, amplicons of 200-500 bp were gel-purified using a QIAquick gel extraction kit. TCRbeta amplicons were sequenced on an Illumina HiSeq 2500 with 250-bp paired-end reads. For the original study's pipeline: Reads were quality-trimmed with Trimmomatic v0.33, and paired reads were merged with FLASH v1.2.11 to recover full CDR3 sequences. MiGEC v1.2.1b assigned V, D and J germline segments to the rearranged TCRbeta sequences. Clonotype statistics and Shannon-Wiener diversity indices were computed with VDJtools v1.0.0. Except for diversity analysis, only each sample's 250 most abundant clonotypes were used in subsequent analyses to reduce sampling bias. TCRdb cleaned the public reads at Q25 with fastp, built clones with MiXCR and kept in-frame beta chains. Here each entry gathers all rows of one CDR3 protein and keeps the most common genes and DNA. The V and J calls and clone size come from TCRdb's table, not from the authors' own analysis. Here the sample has approximately 210,000 distinct CDR3 sequences; almost 65% occur a single time. 7% to 8.5% of the sample is taken by the ten largest.

The TCR originated in a woman aged 60-75 years with primary liver carcinoma and hepatitis B virus infection. The source material was peripheral blood. The rearrangement combines TRBV6-6 with TRBJ1-5, with the D segment identity uncertain. The CDR3: CASSNSAGSNNQPQHF. The nucleotides are TGTGCCAGCAGTAACTCAGCGGGCAGTAACAATCAGCCCCAGCATTTT.